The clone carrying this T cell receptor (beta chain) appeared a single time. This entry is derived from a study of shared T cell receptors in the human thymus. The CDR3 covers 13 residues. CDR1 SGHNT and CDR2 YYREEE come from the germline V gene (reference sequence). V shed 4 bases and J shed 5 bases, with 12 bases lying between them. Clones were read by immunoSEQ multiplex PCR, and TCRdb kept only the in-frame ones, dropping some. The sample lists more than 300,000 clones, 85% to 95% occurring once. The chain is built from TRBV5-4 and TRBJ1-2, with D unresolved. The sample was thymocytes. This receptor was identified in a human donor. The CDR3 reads CASSPVVSYGYTF. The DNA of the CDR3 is TGTGCCAGCAGCCCGGTGGTTTCATATGGCTACACCTTC.